This T cell receptor beta chain derives from a study of blood T cell repertoires in COVID-19. Across the study: Spain, Italy and the United States supplied samples that represented acute and convalescent COVID-19. T cells, B-cell-depleted T cells, or PBMCs provided the cDNA or gDNA that served as material.

V shed 6 bases and J 3 bases; nucleotides not matched to a gene: 13. CDR1 is MDHEN and CDR2 is SYDVKM in the germline V gene. The CDR3 loop spans 16 amino acids. Patients from Seattle were sampled longitudinally, starting during active infection. Original data processing: Amplifying reference gene primers gave estimates of nucleated cell counts. Sequencing used immunoSEQ multiplex PCR; TCRdb keeps in-frame clones, though not all of them. V and J calls and clone size are those listed in that table; D and trimming were worked out from the DNA. This sample yields around 180,000 clones, of which around 85% are seen a single time; 18% belongs to the top ten.

Material: peripheral blood. This receptor was obtained from a person in their 70s with COVID-19, enrolled during active disease. The V and J genes are TRBV28 and TRBJ1-1; 7 bases map to TRBD1. CDR3 sequence reads: CASSNRGGGRDTEAFF. In DNA form, the CDR3 reads TGTGCCAGCAGCAACAGAGGAGGGGGCCGGGACACTGAAGCTTTCTTT.